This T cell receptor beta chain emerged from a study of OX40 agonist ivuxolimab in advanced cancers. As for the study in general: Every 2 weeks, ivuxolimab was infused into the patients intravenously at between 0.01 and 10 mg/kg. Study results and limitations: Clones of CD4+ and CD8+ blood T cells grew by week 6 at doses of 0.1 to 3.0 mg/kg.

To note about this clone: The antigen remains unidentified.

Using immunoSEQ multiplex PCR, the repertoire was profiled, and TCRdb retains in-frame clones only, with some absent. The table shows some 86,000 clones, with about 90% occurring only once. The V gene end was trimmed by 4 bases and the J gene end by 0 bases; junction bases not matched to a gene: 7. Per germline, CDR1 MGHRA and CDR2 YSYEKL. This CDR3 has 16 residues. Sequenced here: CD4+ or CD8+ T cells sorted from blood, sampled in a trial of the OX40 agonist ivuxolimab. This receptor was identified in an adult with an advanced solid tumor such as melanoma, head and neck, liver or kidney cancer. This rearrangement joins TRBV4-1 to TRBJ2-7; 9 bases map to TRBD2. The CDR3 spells CASSPHGGGASYEQYF. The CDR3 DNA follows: TGCGCCAGCAGCCCCCACGGCGGGGGGGCCTCCTACGAGCAGTACTTC.